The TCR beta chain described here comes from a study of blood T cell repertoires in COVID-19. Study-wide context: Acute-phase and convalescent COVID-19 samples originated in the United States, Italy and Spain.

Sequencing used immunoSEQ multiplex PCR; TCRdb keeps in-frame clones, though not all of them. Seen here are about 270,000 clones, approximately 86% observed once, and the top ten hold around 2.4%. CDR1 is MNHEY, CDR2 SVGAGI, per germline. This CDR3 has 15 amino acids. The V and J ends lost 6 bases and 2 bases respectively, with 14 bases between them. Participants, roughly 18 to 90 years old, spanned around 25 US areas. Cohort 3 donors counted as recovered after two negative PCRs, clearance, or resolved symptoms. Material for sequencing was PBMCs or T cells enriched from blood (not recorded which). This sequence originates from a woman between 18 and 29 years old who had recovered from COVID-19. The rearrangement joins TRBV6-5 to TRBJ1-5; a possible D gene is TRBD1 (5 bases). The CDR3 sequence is CASRTEPGGNQPQHF. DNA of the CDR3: TGTGCCAGCAGGACAGAGCCTGGCGGCAATCAGCCCCAGCATTTT.